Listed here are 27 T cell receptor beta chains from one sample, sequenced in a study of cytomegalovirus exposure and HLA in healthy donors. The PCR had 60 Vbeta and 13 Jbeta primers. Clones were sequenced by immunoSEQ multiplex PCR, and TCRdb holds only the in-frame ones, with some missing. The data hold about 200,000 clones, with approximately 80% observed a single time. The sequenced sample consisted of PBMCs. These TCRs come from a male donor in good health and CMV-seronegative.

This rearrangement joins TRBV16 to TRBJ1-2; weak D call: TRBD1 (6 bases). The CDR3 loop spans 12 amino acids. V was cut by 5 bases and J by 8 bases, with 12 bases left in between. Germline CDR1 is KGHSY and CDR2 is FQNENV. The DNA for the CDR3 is TGTGCCAGCAGCTTACAGACAGGAGGCTACACCTTC. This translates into CASSLQTGGYTF.

The chain's CDR3 is CASSFPLGQEGEKLFF. CDR3 nucleotide sequence: TGTGCCAGCAGCTTCCCTTTAGGACAGGAAGGGGAAAAACTGTTTTTT. The rearrangement joins TRBV7-9 to TRBJ1-4; 7 bases map to TRBD1. The CDR3 contains 16 residues. Germline values: CDR1 SEHNR, CDR2 FQNEAQ (reference sequence). Germline trimming cut 3 bases from V and 8 bases from J; bases unmatched to any gene: 12.

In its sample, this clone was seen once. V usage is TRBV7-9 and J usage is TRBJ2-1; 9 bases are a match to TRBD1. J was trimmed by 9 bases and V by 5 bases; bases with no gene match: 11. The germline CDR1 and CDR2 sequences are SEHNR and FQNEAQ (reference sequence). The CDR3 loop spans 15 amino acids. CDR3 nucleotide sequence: TGTGCCAGCAGCGAGAGAGGACAGGGGATGGGTGAGCAGTTCTTC. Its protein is CASSERGQGMGEQFF.

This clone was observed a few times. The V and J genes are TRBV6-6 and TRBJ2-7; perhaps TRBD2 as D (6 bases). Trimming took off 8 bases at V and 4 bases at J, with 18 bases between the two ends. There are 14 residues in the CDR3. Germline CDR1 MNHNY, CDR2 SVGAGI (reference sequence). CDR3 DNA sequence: TGTGCCAGCCACGCCTACGGGGGACCTTACGAGCAGTACTTC. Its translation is CASHAYGGPYEQYF.

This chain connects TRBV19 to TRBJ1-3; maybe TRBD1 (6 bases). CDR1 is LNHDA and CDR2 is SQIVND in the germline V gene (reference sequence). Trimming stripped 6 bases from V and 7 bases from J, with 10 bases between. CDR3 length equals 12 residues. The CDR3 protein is CASRADSNTIYF. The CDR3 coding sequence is TGTGCCAGTAGGGCGGACAGTAACACCATATATTTT.

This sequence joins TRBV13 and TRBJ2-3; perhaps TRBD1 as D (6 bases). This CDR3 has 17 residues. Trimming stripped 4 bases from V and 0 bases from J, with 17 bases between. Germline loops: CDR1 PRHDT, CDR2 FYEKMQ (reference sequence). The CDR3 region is CASSSPTGTFSTDTQYF. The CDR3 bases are TGTGCCAGCAGCTCCCCCACAGGGACCTTTAGCACAGATACGCAGTATTTT.

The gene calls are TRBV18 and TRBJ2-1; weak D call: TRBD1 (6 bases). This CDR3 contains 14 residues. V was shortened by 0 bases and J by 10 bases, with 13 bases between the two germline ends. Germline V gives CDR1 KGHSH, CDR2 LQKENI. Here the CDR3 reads CASSPPSGAGEQFF. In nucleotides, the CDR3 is TGTGCCAGCTCACCACCGTCAGGGGCTGGGGAGCAGTTCTTC.

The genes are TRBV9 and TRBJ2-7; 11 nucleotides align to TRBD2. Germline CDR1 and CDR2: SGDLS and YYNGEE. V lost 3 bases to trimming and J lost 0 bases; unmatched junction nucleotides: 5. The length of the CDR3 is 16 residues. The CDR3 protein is CASSARLAGSSYEQYF. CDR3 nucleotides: TGTGCCAGCAGCGCCAGACTAGCGGGGAGCTCCTACGAGCAGTACTTC. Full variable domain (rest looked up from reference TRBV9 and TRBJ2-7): DSGVTQTPKHLITATGQRVTLRCSPRSGDLSVYWYQQSLDQGLQFLIQYYNGEERAKGNILERFSAQQFPDLHSELNLSSLELGDSALYFCASSARLAGSSYEQYFGPGTRLTVT.

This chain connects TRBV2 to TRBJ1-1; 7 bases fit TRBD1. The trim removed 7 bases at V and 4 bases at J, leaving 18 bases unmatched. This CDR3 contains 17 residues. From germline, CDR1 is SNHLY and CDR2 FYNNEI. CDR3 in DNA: TGTGCCAGCACTGCGACAGGGCTGGCCCGAGGGGGCACTGAAGCTTTCTTT. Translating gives CASTATGLARGGTEAFF.

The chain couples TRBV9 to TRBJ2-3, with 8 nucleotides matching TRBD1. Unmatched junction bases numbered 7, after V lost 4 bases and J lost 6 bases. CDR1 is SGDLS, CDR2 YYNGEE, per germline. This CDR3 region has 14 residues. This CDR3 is CASSPGQGWDTQYF. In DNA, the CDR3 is TGTGCCAGCAGCCCAGGACAGGGATGGGATACGCAGTATTTT.

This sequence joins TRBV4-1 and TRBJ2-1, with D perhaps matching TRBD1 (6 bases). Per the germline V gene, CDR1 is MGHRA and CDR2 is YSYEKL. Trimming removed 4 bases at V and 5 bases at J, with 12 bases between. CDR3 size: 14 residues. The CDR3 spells CASSPRTDHNEQFF. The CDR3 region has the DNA TGCGCCAGCAGCCCAAGGACAGACCACAATGAGCAGTTCTTC.

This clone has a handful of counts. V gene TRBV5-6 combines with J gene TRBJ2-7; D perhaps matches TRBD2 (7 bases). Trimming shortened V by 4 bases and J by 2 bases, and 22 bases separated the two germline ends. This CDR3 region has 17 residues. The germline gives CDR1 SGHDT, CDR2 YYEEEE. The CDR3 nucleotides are TGTGCCAGCAGCCCGCCAGGGGTTAGCGGGTTCACCTACGAGCAGTACTTC. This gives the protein CASSPPGVSGFTYEQYF. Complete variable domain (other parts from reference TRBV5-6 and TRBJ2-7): DAGVTQSPTHLIKTRGQQVTLRCSPKSGHDTVSWYQQALGQGPQFIFQYYEEEERQRGNFPDRFSGHQFPNYSSELNVNALLLGDSALYLCASSPPGVSGFTYEQYFGPGTRLTVT.

For the CDR3, the DNA is TGCGCCAGCAGCCTAACATACTCAGCCGGACAGGCCACCACAGATACGCAGTATTTT. It encodes CASSLTYSAGQATTDTQYF. V gene TRBV4-1 combines with J gene TRBJ2-3; 7 bases line up with TRBD1. CDR3 length: 19 residues. V lost 4 bases and J lost 2; bases outside the gene matches: 18. Germline V CDR1 and CDR2: MGHRA, YSYEKL.

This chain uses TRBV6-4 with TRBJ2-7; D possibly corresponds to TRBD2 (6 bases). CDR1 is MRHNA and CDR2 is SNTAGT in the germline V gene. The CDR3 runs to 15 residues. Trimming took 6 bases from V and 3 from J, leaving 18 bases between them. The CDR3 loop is CASSEGLGLGYEQYF. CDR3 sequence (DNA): TGTGCCAGCAGCGAGGGACTGGGACTTGGCTACGAGCAGTACTTC.

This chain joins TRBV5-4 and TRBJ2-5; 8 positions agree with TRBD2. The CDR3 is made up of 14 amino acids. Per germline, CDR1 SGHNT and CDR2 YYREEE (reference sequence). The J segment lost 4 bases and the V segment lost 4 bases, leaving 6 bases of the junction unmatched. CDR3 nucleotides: TGTGCCAGCAGCGTAAGGACTAGCCGAGAGACCCAGTACTTC. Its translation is CASSVRTSRETQYF.

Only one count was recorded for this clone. CDR3 sequence (DNA): TGCGCCAGCAGCTTGGAAGGCGCCAGGGGGTATGAGCAGTTCTTC. Translation gives CASSLEGARGYEQFF. The chain couples TRBV5-1 to TRBJ2-1; 7 positions match TRBD1. Unmatched junction bases numbered 8, after V lost 0 bases and J lost 8 bases. Germline V gene data show CDR1 as SGHRS and CDR2 as YFSETQ. CDR3 length equals 15 residues.

The CDR3 protein is CASSLTGQGHWGEQYF. Written as DNA, the CDR3 is TGTGCCAGCAGTTTAACCGGACAGGGTCATTGGGGCGAGCAGTACTTC. J is TRBJ2-7 and V is TRBV28; 8 bases line up with TRBD1. CDR3 size: 16 residues. Unmatched junction bases numbered 12, after V lost 2 bases and J lost 6 bases. CDR1 and CDR2 (germline): MDHEN, SYDVKM.

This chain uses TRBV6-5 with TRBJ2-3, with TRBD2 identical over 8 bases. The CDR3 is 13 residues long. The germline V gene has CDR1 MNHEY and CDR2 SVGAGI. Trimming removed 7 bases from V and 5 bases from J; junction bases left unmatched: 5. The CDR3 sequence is CASTPGRVDTQYF. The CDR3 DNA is TGTGCCAGCACCCCCGGGAGGGTAGATACGCAGTATTTT.

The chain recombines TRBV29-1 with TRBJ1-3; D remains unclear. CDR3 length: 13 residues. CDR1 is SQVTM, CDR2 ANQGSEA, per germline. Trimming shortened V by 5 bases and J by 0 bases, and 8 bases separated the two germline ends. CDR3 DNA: TGCAGCGTTCCCGCGGGCTCTGGAAACACCATATATTTT. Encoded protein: CSVPAGSGNTIYF.

In DNA form, the CDR3 reads TGTGCCAGCAGTGAACGGGCGGGAGGCCAAGAGCAGTACTTC. Amino acid sequence: CASSERAGGQEQYF. The chain couples TRBV6-1 to TRBJ2-7; 8 nucleotides align to TRBD2. With 2 bases clipped from V and 7 bases from J, the junction kept 7 bases outside the gene matches. This CDR3 has 14 residues. CDR1 and CDR2 from the germline V gene are MNHNS and SASEGT.

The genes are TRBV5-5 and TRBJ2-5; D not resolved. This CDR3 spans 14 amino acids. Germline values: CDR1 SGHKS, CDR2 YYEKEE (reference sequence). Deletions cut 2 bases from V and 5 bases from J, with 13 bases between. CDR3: CASSFELLEETQYF. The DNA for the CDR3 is TGTGCCAGCAGCTTCGAGCTTTTGGAGGAGACCCAGTACTTC.

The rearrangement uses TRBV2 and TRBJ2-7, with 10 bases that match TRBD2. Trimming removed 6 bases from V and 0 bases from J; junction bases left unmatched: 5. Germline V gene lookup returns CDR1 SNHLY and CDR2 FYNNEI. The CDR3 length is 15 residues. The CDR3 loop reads CASSPTSGTSYEQYF. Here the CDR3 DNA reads TGTGCCAGCAGCCCCACTAGCGGGACCTCCTACGAGCAGTACTTC.

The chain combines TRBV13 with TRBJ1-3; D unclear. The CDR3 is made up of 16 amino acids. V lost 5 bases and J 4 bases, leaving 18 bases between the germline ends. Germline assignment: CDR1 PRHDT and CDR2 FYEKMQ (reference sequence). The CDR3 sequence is CASSPKATSGGNTIYF. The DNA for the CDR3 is TGTGCCAGCAGCCCCAAAGCAACATCGGGGGGAAACACCATATATTTT.

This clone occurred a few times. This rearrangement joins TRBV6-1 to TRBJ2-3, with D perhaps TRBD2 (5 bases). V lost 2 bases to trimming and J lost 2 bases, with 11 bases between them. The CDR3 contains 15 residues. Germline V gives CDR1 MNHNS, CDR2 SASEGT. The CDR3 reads CASSESGVVTDTQYF. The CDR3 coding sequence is TGTGCCAGCAGTGAATCCGGGGTCGTCACAGATACGCAGTATTTT.

CDR3 sequence reads: CASSRLPGQVSSGELFF. The CDR3 nucleotides are TGCGCCAGCAGTCGACTGCCGGGACAGGTATCTTCCGGGGAGCTGTTTTTT. This chain links TRBV5-1 with TRBJ2-2, with 8 bases identical to TRBD1. CDR1 is SGHRS, CDR2 YFSETQ, per germline. The CDR3 is 17 residues long. V lost 5 bases and J lost 6; bases outside the gene matches: 15.

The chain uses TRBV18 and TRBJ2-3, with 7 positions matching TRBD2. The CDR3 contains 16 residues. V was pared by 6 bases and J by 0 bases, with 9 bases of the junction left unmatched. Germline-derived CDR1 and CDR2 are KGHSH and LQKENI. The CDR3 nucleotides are TGTGCCAGCTCTTCTTCACTAGCGTCTAGCACAGATACGCAGTATTTT. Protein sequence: CASSSSLASSTDTQYF.

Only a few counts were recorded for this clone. The CDR3 loop reads CAISAGTSADEQFF. DNA of the CDR3: TGTGCCATCAGTGCTGGGACTAGTGCGGATGAGCAGTTCTTC. The rearrangement links TRBV10-3 to TRBJ2-1; the match to TRBD2 covers 8 bases. This CDR3 region has 14 residues. Trimming cost V 4 bases and J 8 bases; bases outside gene matches: 7. CDR1 ENHRY and CDR2 SYGVKD come from the germline V gene.